The entry that follows covers one T cell receptor (beta chain) sequence. Its antigen is not known. The sample originates from a study of T cell responses to AZD1222 COVID-19 vaccine. V lost 0 bases and J 5 bases, leaving 5 bases between the germline ends. The CDR3 sequence is 13 residues long. CDR1 MNHEY and CDR2 SVGAGI come from the germline V gene. Method: immunoSEQ multiplex PCR; TCRdb's copy keeps in-frame clones and lacks some. The data show roughly 93,000 clones, approximately 89% seen once. Notes on the study in general: Clonal diversity was possibly underestimated, and the donors were mostly white British, with more females.

The rearrangement uses TRBV6-5 and TRBJ1-5; D remains unclear. The source is an adult who received the AZD1222 COVID-19 vaccine. The sequencing used peripheral blood, collected 28 days after the second AZD1222 dose. Written as DNA, the CDR3 is TGTGCCAGCAGTTACTCTCTGGATCAGCCCCAGCATTTT. Protein: CASSYSLDQPQHF.